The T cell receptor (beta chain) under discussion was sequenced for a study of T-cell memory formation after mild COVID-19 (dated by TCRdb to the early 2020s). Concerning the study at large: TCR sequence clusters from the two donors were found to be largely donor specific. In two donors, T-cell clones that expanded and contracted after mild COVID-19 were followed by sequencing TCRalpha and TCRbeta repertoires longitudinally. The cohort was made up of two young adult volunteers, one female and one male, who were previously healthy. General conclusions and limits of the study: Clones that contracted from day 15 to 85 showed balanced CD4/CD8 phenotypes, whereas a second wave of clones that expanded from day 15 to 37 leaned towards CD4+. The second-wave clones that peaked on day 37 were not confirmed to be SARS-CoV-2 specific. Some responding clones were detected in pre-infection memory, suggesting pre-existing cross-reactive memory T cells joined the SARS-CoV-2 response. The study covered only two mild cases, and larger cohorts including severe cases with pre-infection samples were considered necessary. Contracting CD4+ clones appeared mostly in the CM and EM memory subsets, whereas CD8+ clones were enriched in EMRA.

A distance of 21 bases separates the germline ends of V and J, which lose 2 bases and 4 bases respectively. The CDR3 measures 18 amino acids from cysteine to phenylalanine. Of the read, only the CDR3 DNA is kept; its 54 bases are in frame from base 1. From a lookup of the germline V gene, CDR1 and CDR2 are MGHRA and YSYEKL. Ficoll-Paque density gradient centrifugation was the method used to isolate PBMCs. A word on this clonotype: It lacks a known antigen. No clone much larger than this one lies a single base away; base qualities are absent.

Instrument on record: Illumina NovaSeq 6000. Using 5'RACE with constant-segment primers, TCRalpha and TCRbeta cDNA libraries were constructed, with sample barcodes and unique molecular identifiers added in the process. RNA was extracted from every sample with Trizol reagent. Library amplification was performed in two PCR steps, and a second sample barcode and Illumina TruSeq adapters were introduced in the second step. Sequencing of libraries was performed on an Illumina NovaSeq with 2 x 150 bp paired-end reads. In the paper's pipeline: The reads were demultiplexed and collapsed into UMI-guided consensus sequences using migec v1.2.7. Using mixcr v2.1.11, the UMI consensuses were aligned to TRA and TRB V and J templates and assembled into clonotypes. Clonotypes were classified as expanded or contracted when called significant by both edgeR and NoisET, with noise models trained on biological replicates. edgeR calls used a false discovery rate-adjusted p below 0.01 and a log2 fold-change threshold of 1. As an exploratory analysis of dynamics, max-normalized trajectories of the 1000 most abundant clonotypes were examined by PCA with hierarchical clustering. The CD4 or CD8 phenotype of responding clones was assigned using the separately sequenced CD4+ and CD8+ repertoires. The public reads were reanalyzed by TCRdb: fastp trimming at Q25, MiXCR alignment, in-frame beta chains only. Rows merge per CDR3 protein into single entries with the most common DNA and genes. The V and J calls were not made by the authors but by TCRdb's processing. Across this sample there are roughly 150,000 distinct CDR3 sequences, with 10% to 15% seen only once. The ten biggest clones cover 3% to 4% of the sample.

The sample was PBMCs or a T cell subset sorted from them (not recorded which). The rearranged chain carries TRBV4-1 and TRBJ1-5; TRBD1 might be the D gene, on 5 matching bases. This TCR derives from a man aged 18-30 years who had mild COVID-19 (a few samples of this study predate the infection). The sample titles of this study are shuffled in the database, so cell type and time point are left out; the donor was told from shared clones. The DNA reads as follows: TGCGCCAGCAGCCAAAGGATTTCCGGGACGCTCTGGAATCAGCCCCAGCATTTT. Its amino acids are CASSQRISGTLWNQPQHF.